The clone carrying this T cell receptor beta chain was recorded a few times. Its antigen is unknown. The germline gives CDR1 MGHRA, CDR2 YSYEKL. The CDR3 has 15 residues. The V gene end was trimmed by 4 bases and the J gene end by 1 base; junction bases not matched to a gene: 2. These data belong to a study of T-cell reconstitution after alpha-beta-depleted transplantation in children. Unique molecular identifiers were built into the TCRbeta library. TCRdb redid the calling of the PCR reads with MiXCR, one entry per CDR3 protein. The sample has 750,000 to 950,000 distinct CDR3 sequences, 15% to 20% seen once. Study conclusions and caveats: Newly generated T cells supplied most T-cell counts and diversity one year post-transplant.

The sequence came from a male patient younger than 18 who had a stem cell transplant for acute lymphoblastic leukemia, so the T cells may come from the graft donor. V and J are TRBV4-1 and TRBJ2-2, with TRBD2 identical over 8 bases. The material was PBMCs, mostly from graft donor cells, obtained 360 days after TCRalphabeta/CD19-depleted stem cell transplant. The CDR3 sequence: CASSPGLGNTGELFF. DNA for the CDR3: TGCGCCAGCAGCCCGGGACTAGGGAACACCGGGGAGCTGTTTTTT.